Below, 20 T cell receptor beta chains from the same sample are listed, as sequenced in a study of T-cell memory formation after mild COVID-19. MiXCR, applied by TCRdb to the 5' RACE reads, yields one record per CDR3 protein. The data show some 120,000 distinct CDR3 sequences, about 6% seen once. Sequenced material: PBMCs or a T cell subset sorted from them (not recorded which). Source of these receptors: an adult woman who had mild COVID-19 (a few samples of this study predate the infection). Cell type and time point are not known.

In its sample, this clonotype was seen many times. The rearrangement joins TRBV5-1 to TRBJ2-3; 10 nucleotides agree with TRBD2. This CDR3 has 14 residues. Germline V lookup: CDR1 SGHRS, CDR2 YFSETQ. With 4 bases clipped from V and 6 bases from J, the junction kept 5 bases outside the gene matches. CDR3 loop: CASSAGTSVDTQYF. The DNA of the CDR3 is TGCGCCAGCAGCGCCGGGACTAGCGTGGATACGCAGTATTTT. Together with reference TRBV5-1 and TRBJ2-3, the CDR3 gives the full variable domain: KAGVTQTPRYLIKTRGQQVTLSCSPISGHRSVSWYQQTPGQGLQFLFEYFSETQRNKGNFPGRFSGRQFSNSRSEMNVSTLELGDSALYLCASSAGTSVDTQYFGPGTRLTVL.

This clonotype has only a few counts. The chain has TRBV5-4 and TRBJ2-2; a possible D gene is TRBD2 (5 bases). The V end lost 5 bases, the J end lost 0 bases, and 14 bases lay between the germline ends. The germline V gene has CDR1 SGHNT and CDR2 YYREEE (reference sequence). The CDR3 consists of 16 residues. CDR3 nucleotides: TGTGCCAGCAGTGCGGGTAGCGCCTCGAACACCGGGGAGCTGTTTTTT. Encoded protein: CASSAGSASNTGELFF.

V is TRBV7-6 and J is TRBJ1-3, with a tentative D call TRBD1 (5 bases). The CDR3 is 18 amino acids. V was pared by 4 bases and J by 0 bases, with 19 bases between. CDR1 is SGHVS, CDR2 FNYEAQ, per germline. CDR3 nucleotide sequence: TGTGCCAGCAGCTCATCGTGGGGGGGAGCATACTCTGGAAACACCATATATTTT. Protein sequence: CASSSSWGGAYSGNTIYF.

This clonotype was seen only a few times. The genes are TRBV15 and TRBJ2-4, with a tentative D call TRBD2 (6 bases). There are 13 residues in the CDR3. Looked up from germline, CDR1 is LNHNV and CDR2 is YYDKDF (reference sequence). With 4 bases removed from V and 3 bases from J, the gap between germline ends came to 7 bases. Here the CDR3 DNA reads TGTGCCACCAGCACGGGGGTCAAAAACATTCAGTACTTC. Its translation is CATSTGVKNIQYF.

The chain employs TRBV5-1 and TRBJ1-1; D gene unclear. Germline CDR1 reads SGHRS; CDR2 reads YFSETQ. CDR3 size: 14 residues. Trimming stripped 0 bases from V and 1 base from J, with 7 bases between. CDR3: CASSLEWGNTEAFF. CDR3 in DNA: TGCGCCAGCAGCTTGGAATGGGGGAACACTGAAGCTTTCTTT.

This clonotype showed up many times. The J gene is TRBJ2-4, the V gene TRBV4-3, with D possibly being TRBD1 or TRBD2 (6 bases each). Trimming removed 0 bases from V and 12 bases from J, with 18 bases in between. The CDR3 spans 15 residues. Per germline, CDR1 LGHNA and CDR2 YSLEER. The CDR3, as DNA: TGCGCCAGCAGCCAAGATTTCACAGGGCACGGGGGTCAGTACTTC. Translating gives CASSQDFTGHGGQYF.

This clonotype has at least ten counts. The genes are TRBV5-1 and TRBJ2-7; D might be TRBD1 or TRBD2, each matching 5 bases. V was cut by 4 bases and J by 6 bases, with 11 bases left in between. The germline CDR1 and CDR2 sequences are SGHRS and YFSETQ. The CDR3 covers 12 residues. CDR3 coding DNA: TGCGCCAGCAGCGGGACCTTGAGCGAGCAGTACTTC. Its protein product is CASSGTLSEQYF.

This clonotype has at least ten counts. This chain connects TRBV4-2 to TRBJ2-1, with D possibly matching TRBD2 (6 bases). V lost 1 base, J lost 5 bases, and 15 bases lay in between. Germline V CDR1 and CDR2: LGHNA, YNFKEQ. This CDR3 contains 16 residues. CDR3 in DNA: TGTGCCAGCAGCCAAGTTCTAGCGTACGGGAACAATGAGCAGTTCTTC. The encoded protein is CASSQVLAYGNNEQFF.

This clonotype was counted between two and nine times. The chain recombines TRBV4-1 with TRBJ1-1; TRBD1 aligns across 8 bases. The CDR3 is 14 amino acids. Trimming removed 4 bases from V and 5 bases from J; junction bases left unmatched: 6. Germline values: CDR1 MGHRA, CDR2 YSYEKL. The CDR3 reads CASSPGQGWTEAFF. CDR3 DNA: TGCGCCAGCAGCCCTGGACAGGGTTGGACTGAAGCTTTCTTT.

This clonotype was observed a few times. The chain is built from TRBV3-1 and TRBJ2-1, with D tentatively TRBD2 (6 bases). Per the germline V gene, CDR1 is LGHDT and CDR2 is YNNKEL (reference sequence). This CDR3 comprises 16 residues. Trimming pared 2 bases from V and 7 bases from J, leaving 18 bases between. CDR3 in amino acids: CASSQSGRTIRNEQFF. Here the CDR3 DNA reads TGTGCCAGCAGCCAAAGTGGGAGGACTATCAGGAATGAGCAGTTCTTC.

This clonotype appeared many times. The V gene is TRBV5-6, the J gene TRBJ1-3; no reliable D call. V was shortened by 0 bases and J by 0 bases, with 4 bases between the two germline ends. This CDR3 region has 14 residues. CDR1 is SGHDT, CDR2 YYEEEE, per germline. The CDR3 nucleotides are TGTGCCAGCAGCTTGGTAAGCTCTGGAAACACCATATATTTT. It yields the protein CASSLVSSGNTIYF.

This clonotype was seen at least ten times. V usage is TRBV4-2 and J usage is TRBJ2-3, with D possibly being TRBD1 (5 bases). CDR3 length equals 13 residues. Germline CDR1 reads LGHNA; CDR2 reads YNFKEQ. V was pared by 5 bases and J by 11 bases, with 17 bases between. The CDR3 DNA sequence: TGTGCCAGCAGCAACGAACTCGACAGAGTGCAGTATTTT. Protein sequence: CASSNELDRVQYF.

The CDR3 bases are TGTGCCAGCAGGCGTACCGGGACAGCCAATTCACCCCTCCACTTT. This sequence encodes CASRRTGTANSPLHF. J is TRBJ1-6 and V is TRBV12-3 or TRBV12-4; 7 nucleotides line up with TRBD1. V lost 6 bases, J lost 7 bases, and 9 bases stayed unmatched. The CDR3 is 15 residues long.

The V call is TRBV29-1, the J call TRBJ2-3, with 8 positions matching TRBD2. V shed 4 bases, J shed 4 bases, and the junction held 10 bases outside the gene matches. The CDR3 is made up of 15 amino acids. Germline V gives CDR1 SQVTM, CDR2 ANQGSEA. CDR3 sequence reads: CSVGVRGDPPDTQYF. Written as DNA, the CDR3 is TGCAGCGTTGGTGTGCGGGGGGACCCCCCAGATACGCAGTATTTT.

The table lists this clonotype with many counts. The chain recombines TRBV29-1 with TRBJ2-1; 12 bases map to TRBD2. With 5 bases clipped from V and 0 bases from J, the junction kept 8 bases outside the gene matches. Per germline, CDR1 SQVTM and CDR2 ANQGSEA. CDR3 length equals 17 residues. Here the CDR3 DNA reads TGCAGCGTTTCCGGGACTAGCGGGCGGAGCTCCTACAATGAGCAGTTCTTC. Translation: CSVSGTSGRSSYNEQFF.

This clonotype occurred a few times. Here the CDR3 DNA reads TGTGCCAGCAGCTTAAGCAAAGCCTACGAGCAGTACTTC. Amino acid sequence: CASSLSKAYEQYF. This chain links TRBV7-2 with TRBJ2-7; no clear D gene. The CDR3 consists of 13 residues. The germline CDR1 and CDR2 sequences are SGHTA and FQGNSA. V was trimmed by 2 bases and J by 2 bases, leaving 7 bases between them.

This clonotype was observed a handful of times. This sequence joins TRBV7-3 and TRBJ1-1; D is possibly TRBD1 (6 bases). Germline loops: CDR1 SGHTA, CDR2 FQGTGA. The length of the CDR3 is 15 residues. Trimming stripped 5 bases from V and 4 bases from J, with 17 bases between. CDR3 in amino acids: CASSPSAQGSTEAFF. The DNA of the CDR3 is TGTGCCAGCAGCCCTTCTGCACAGGGAAGCACTGAAGCTTTCTTT.

This clonotype was recorded many times. The J gene is TRBJ2-5, the V gene TRBV12-3 or TRBV12-4, with D possibly TRBD2 on 6 matching bases. The CDR3 spans 11 residues. V lost 8 bases to trimming and J lost 5 bases, with 9 bases between them. Here the CDR3 DNA reads TGTGCCAGCGGGGGGTTTGAGACCCAGTACTTC. This gives the protein CASGGFETQYF.

This clonotype appeared many times. The CDR3 DNA reads as TGTGCCAGCAGCTTATCTGTCGCAGATAAAGCTTTCTTT. This sequence encodes CASSLSVADKAFF. This rearrangement joins TRBV7-9 to TRBJ1-1; D uncertain. Germline lookup yields CDR1 SEHNR and CDR2 FQNEAQ (reference sequence). The V gene lost 2 bases and the J gene lost 9 bases, with 13 bases spanning the gap. The CDR3 is made up of 13 amino acids. Complete variable domain (other parts from reference TRBV7-9 and TRBJ1-1): DTGVSQNPRHKITKRGQNVTFRCDPISEHNRLYWYRQTLGQGPEFLTYFQNEAQLEKSRLLSDRFSAERPKGSFSTLEIQRTEQGDSAMYLCASSLSVADKAFFGQGTRLTVV.

Many counts were recorded for this clonotype. The chain links TRBV7-8 to TRBJ2-7, with D perhaps matching TRBD1 (5 bases). Trimming stripped 0 bases from V and 0 bases from J, with 9 bases between. The CDR3 has 15 amino acids. CDR1 SGHVS and CDR2 FQNEAQ come from the germline V gene. CDR3 DNA: TGTGCCAGCAGCTTAGCGCAGGGTCCCTCCTACGAGCAGTACTTC. Translation gives CASSLAQGPSYEQYF.